Shown below are 10 T cell receptor beta chains from a single sample sequenced in a study of blood T cell repertoires in COVID-19. Only in-frame clones appear in the TCRdb table, and some are missing; sequencing was by immunoSEQ multiplex PCR. The data hold about 80,000 clones, with roughly 80% observed a single time. Material for sequencing was peripheral blood. The receptor source for this set is a man aged 60-69 years with COVID-19, enrolled during active disease.

The chain carries TRBV9 and TRBJ1-6; 8 nucleotides agree with TRBD1. Trimming cost V 3 bases and J 7 bases; bases outside gene matches: 3. The CDR3 sequence is 14 residues long. CDR1 and CDR2 from the germline V gene are SGDLS and YYNGEE. The CDR3 nucleotides are TGTGCCAGCAGCGAACAGGGGGACAATTCACCCCTCCACTTT. It translates to CASSEQGDNSPLHF. The entire variable domain, with the rest obtained from reference TRBV9 and TRBJ1-6, is as follows: DSGVTQTPKHLITATGQRVTLRCSPRSGDLSVYWYQQSLDQGLQFLIQYYNGEERAKGNILERFSAQQFPDLHSELNLSSLELGDSALYFCASSEQGDNSPLHFGNGTRLTVT.

The rearrangement joins TRBV9 to TRBJ2-7; 9 bases fit TRBD1. Trimming at V came to 0 bases and at J to 6 bases, leaving 7 bases not matched to a gene. Per the germline V gene, CDR1 is SGDLS and CDR2 is YYNGEE. The CDR3 consists of 15 residues. CDR3 amino acids: CASSVGGQGSLEQYF. CDR3 DNA sequence: TGTGCCAGCAGCGTAGGGGGACAGGGTAGCCTCGAGCAGTACTTC.

V usage is TRBV2 and J usage is TRBJ2-1; 7 bases align to TRBD1. The V gene end was trimmed by 7 bases and the J gene end by 5 bases; junction bases not matched to a gene: 5. The germline V gene has CDR1 SNHLY and CDR2 FYNNEI. This CDR3 is 13 amino acids long. CDR3 amino acids: CASNRDRDNEQFF. CDR3 nucleotides: TGTGCCAGCAACCGGGACAGAGACAATGAGCAGTTCTTC. Together with reference TRBV2 and TRBJ2-1, the CDR3 gives the full variable domain: EPEVTQTPSHQVTQMGQEVILRCVPISNHLYFYWYRQILGQKVEFLVSFYNNEISEKSEIFDDQFSVERPDGSNFTLKIRSTKLEDSAMYFCASNRDRDNEQFFGPGTRLTVL.

This rearrangement joins TRBV5-1 to TRBJ1-2, with TRBD1 identical over 10 bases. This CDR3 region has 15 residues. The germline gives CDR1 SGHRS, CDR2 YFSETQ. V lost 4 bases and J lost 6; bases outside the gene matches: 9. CDR3 in amino acids: CASSVGQGEGNGYTF. CDR3 coding DNA: TGCGCCAGCAGCGTAGGACAGGGGGAAGGAAATGGCTACACCTTC.

This clone was recorded a few times. This chain joins TRBV7-2 and TRBJ2-5; 7 bases align to TRBD1. In germline, CDR1 is SGHTA, CDR2 FQGNSA. The CDR3 extends over 14 amino acids. J was trimmed by 1 base and V by 6 bases; bases with no gene match: 5. CDR3 bases: TGTGCCAGCAGTGGGACAGCTACCCAAGAGACCCAGTACTTC. The encoded protein is CASSGTATQETQYF.

J is TRBJ2-2 and V is TRBV19; no firm D call. This CDR3 is built from 14 residues. V lost 4 bases and J lost 0, with 6 bases in between. The germline CDR1 and CDR2 sequences are LNHDA and SQIVND (reference sequence). The CDR3 here is CASSTSTNTGELFF. The CDR3 coding sequence is TGTGCCAGTAGTACATCCACGAACACCGGGGAGCTGTTTTTT.

J is TRBJ1-4 and V is TRBV5-1, with 9 positions matching TRBD1. The V and J ends lost 4 bases and 5 bases, in that order; junction bases with no gene match: 3. Germline CDR1 and CDR2: SGHRS and YFSETQ. This CDR3 region has 14 residues. DNA for the CDR3: TGCGCCAGCAGCACGACAGGGGGAAATGAAAAACTGTTTTTT. This codes for CASSTTGGNEKLFF.

J is TRBJ1-4 and V is TRBV14; a possible D gene is TRBD1 (5 bases). The CDR3 extends over 15 amino acids. V was cut by 6 bases and J by 4 bases, with 15 bases left in between. Germline CDR1 and CDR2: SGHDN and FVKESK. This CDR3 reads CASSEKYRYNEKLFF. The CDR3 DNA reads TGTGCCAGCAGTGAGAAGTACAGGTATAATGAAAAACTGTTTTTT.

The CDR3 loop is CASSYSKSEKSSYNSPLHF. DNA for the CDR3: TGTGCCAGCAGTTACTCGAAGTCGGAGAAAAGCTCCTATAATTCACCCCTCCACTTT. The chain carries TRBV6-2 or TRBV6-3 and TRBJ1-6, with D unclear. This CDR3 has 19 residues. CDR1 and CDR2 from the germline V gene are MNHEY and SVGEGT. V was clipped by 0 bases and J by 0 bases, with 15 bases between them.

The rearrangement uses TRBV19 and TRBJ2-1; 11 bases match TRBD2. Unmatched junction bases numbered 12, after V lost 8 bases and J lost 9 bases. CDR1 and CDR2 (germline): LNHDA, SQIVND (reference sequence). This CDR3 spans 15 amino acids. In DNA, the CDR3 is TGTGCCAGTCGAACATCCGGGACTAGCGGCTCTGAGCAGTTCTTC. Protein product: CASRTSGTSGSEQFF.